What follows are 17 T cell receptor beta chains derived from one specimen sequenced in a study of regulatory T cells in long-lasting Graves disease. The sample's time point: newly diagnosed GD, antithyroid drugs for less than 3 months. From PBMCs, RNA was extracted and then used to make the TCR library. Construction of the TCR beta libraries employed iRepertoire HTBI primers in conjunction with Arm-PCR of CDR3 regions. TCRdb reprocessed the multiplex PCR reads with MiXCR, giving one entry per CDR3 protein. This sample has approximately 350,000 distinct CDR3 sequences, with about a sixth found just once. These data also featured in a second study, about T cells in Graves' hyperthyroidism and ophthalmopathy.

The source material was peripheral blood mononuclear cells (PBMCs), sampled at new diagnosis, from a patient treated with antithyroid drugs. These receptor sequences come from a man aged 40-55 years with Graves disease.

The genes are TRBV11-2 and TRBJ2-3; D gene uncertain. V was shortened by 1 base and J by 5 bases, with 7 bases between the two germline ends. CDR1 SGHAT and CDR2 FQNNGV come from the germline V gene. The CDR3 is made up of 13 amino acids. The DNA of the CDR3 is TGTGCCAGCAGCTTAGGCAGGTTAGATACGCAGTATTTT. It encodes CASSLGRLDTQYF.

This clonotype was seen more than once but under ten times. The V gene is TRBV14, the J gene TRBJ2-5, with 9 bases aligning to TRBD1. The CDR3 totals 17 residues. V shed 2 bases and J 4 bases; nucleotides not matched to a gene: 11. Germline V CDR1 and CDR2: SGHDN, FVKESK. The CDR3 nucleotides are TGTGCCAGCAGCCAACTACCCGGGACAGGGTTTGGAGAGACCCAGTACTTC. Amino acid sequence: CASSQLPGTGFGETQYF.

This clonotype was counted ten times or more. A much more abundant neighbour one base away suggests this may be a read error. This rearrangement joins TRBV5-5 to TRBJ2-7; unclear D gene. Trimming removed 5 bases from V and 3 bases from J, with 6 bases in between. The germline V gene has CDR1 SGHKS and CDR2 YYEKEE (reference sequence). The CDR3 extends over 11 amino acids. CDR3 in amino acids: CASSHNYEQYF. The CDR3 bases are TGTGCCAGCAGTCACAACTACGAGCAGTACTTC.

This clonotype was recorded at least ten times. DNA for the CDR3: TGTGCCATCAGCTTGGGACTAGCGACAGATACGCAGTATTTT. Residues: CAISLGLATDTQYF. V gene TRBV10-3 combines with J gene TRBJ2-3; 10 nucleotides line up with TRBD2. Germline assignment: CDR1 ENHRY and CDR2 SYGVKD. The ends lost 6 bases at V and 3 bases at J; junction bases unmatched: 3. The CDR3 is 14 amino acids.

This clonotype was observed many times. This chain uses TRBV20-1 with TRBJ1-1; D unclear. Germline V gene data show CDR1 as DFQATT and CDR2 as SNEGSKA (reference sequence). The germline V and J ends were trimmed by 1 base and 6 bases, with 15 bases remaining between them. This CDR3 contains 14 residues. The CDR3 here is CSARVALGFAEAFF. DNA of the CDR3: TGCAGTGCTAGAGTGGCGCTGGGGTTCGCTGAAGCTTTCTTT.

This clonotype was seen more than once but under ten times. A clone one base away is much larger, so this may be a read error. V and J are TRBV30 and TRBJ2-1, with D perhaps matching TRBD2 (6 bases). The germline V gene encodes CDR1 GTSNPN and CDR2 SVGIG (reference sequence). The CDR3 contains 14 residues. Trimming took off 1 base at V and 4 bases at J, with 11 bases between the two ends. CDR3 in DNA: TGTGCCTGGAGTGGGTGGGAGGCTTACAATGAGCAGTTCTTC. It encodes CAWSGWEAYNEQFF.

Note on this clonotype: A much larger clone is a single base away; this may be a read error. The final CDR3 position lacks the conserved phenylalanine or tryptophan, pointing to a likely read error. The chain uses TRBV6-5 and TRBJ2-1, with 7 positions matching TRBD2. This CDR3 has 16 residues. Germline V lookup: CDR1 MNHEY, CDR2 SVGAGI. Trimming took 3 bases from V and 4 from J; bases not matched to a gene: 9. CDR3 coding DNA: TGTGCCAGCAGTTATGAGGCGGGGGAGCTTTACAATGAGCAGTTCCTC. Amino acid sequence: CASSYEAGELYNEQFL.

This clonotype was seen repeatedly, ten times or more. This chain connects TRBV28 to TRBJ2-5, with D maybe TRBD2 (6 bases). Trimming removed 3 bases at V and 7 bases at J, with 9 bases between. CDR3 length: 12 amino acids. From germline, CDR1 is MDHEN and CDR2 SYDVKM. The CDR3 DNA sequence: TGTGCCAGCAGTTTCGTGGGGGGGACCCAGTACTTC. It is translated as CASSFVGGTQYF.

This chain connects TRBV28 to TRBJ2-1; 12 nucleotides match TRBD2. The CDR3 is 14 residues long. V was clipped by 4 bases and J by 12 bases; unmatched bases: 7. From germline, CDR1 is MDHEN and CDR2 SYDVKM. The CDR3 is CASSYTSGGFGQFF. The CDR3 DNA sequence: TGTGCCAGCAGTTATACTAGCGGGGGGTTCGGGCAGTTCTTC.

At least ten counts were recorded for this clonotype. The V call is TRBV7-8, the J call TRBJ2-2, with TRBD2 matching 11 bases. Trimming cost V 5 bases and J 7 bases; bases outside gene matches: 9. The CDR3 has 16 residues. CDR1 is SGHVS, CDR2 FQNEAQ, per germline. The CDR3 coding sequence is TGTGCCAGCAGCCCGCGGACTAGCGGGTTGTTCGGGGAGCTGTTTTTT. It yields the protein CASSPRTSGLFGELFF. Complete variable domain (other parts from reference TRBV7-8 and TRBJ2-2): GAGVSQSPRYKVAKRGQDVALRCDPISGHVSLFWYQQALGQGPEFLTYFQNEAQLDKSGLPSDRFFAERPEGSVSTLKIQRTQQEDSAVYLCASSPRTSGLFGELFFGEGSRLTVL.

For this clonotype: It differs at one base from a far larger clone, so likely a read error. J is TRBJ2-7 and V is TRBV7-9, with a weak D call TRBD1 (6 bases). CDR1 is SEHNR, CDR2 FQNEAQ, per germline (reference sequence). V shed 5 bases and J shed 7 bases, with 18 bases lying between them. The CDR3 spans 14 residues. CDR3 protein: CASSPQGLPNEQYF. The CDR3, as DNA: TGTGCCAGCAGCCCCCAGGGGTTACCCAATGAGCAGTACTTC.

This clonotype was recorded at least ten times. V is TRBV2 and J is TRBJ2-2, with D unclear. V was clipped by 2 bases and J by 1 base, with 5 bases between them. Germline CDR1 is SNHLY and CDR2 is FYNNEI. The CDR3 totals 14 residues. The CDR3 reads CASSELRNTGELFF. CDR3 nucleotide sequence: TGTGCCAGCAGTGAATTGAGGAACACCGGGGAGCTGTTTTTT.

This clonotype has at least ten counts. The genes are TRBV5-1 and TRBJ2-1; 8 bases match TRBD1. The ends lost 0 bases at V and 3 bases at J; junction bases unmatched: 2. This CDR3 is 15 amino acids long. Per the germline V gene, CDR1 is SGHRS and CDR2 is YFSETQ. This CDR3 is CASSLDGQGYNEQFF. The CDR3 bases are TGCGCCAGCAGCTTGGACGGACAGGGCTACAATGAGCAGTTCTTC.

This chain joins TRBV9 and TRBJ2-2; TRBD1 matches 8 bases. V lost 3 bases and J lost 4; bases outside the gene matches: 14. CDR3 length equals 18 residues. Looked up from germline, CDR1 is SGDLS and CDR2 is YYNGEE. This CDR3 is CASSAGLNRGMSTGELFF. For the CDR3, the DNA is TGTGCCAGCAGCGCGGGCCTTAACAGGGGGATGAGCACCGGGGAGCTGTTTTTT.

The gene calls are TRBV5-8 and TRBJ2-4, with TRBD1 matching 9 bases. Germline CDR1 and CDR2: SGHTS and YDEGEE. V shed 1 base, J shed 12 bases, and the junction held 5 bases outside the gene matches. The CDR3 has 13 residues. The CDR3 loop is CASSLRGTGNQYF. CDR3 sequence (DNA): TGTGCCAGCAGCTTGCGCGGGACAGGGAATCAGTACTTC.

This clonotype has only a few counts. The chain employs TRBV14 and TRBJ1-1, with D unclear. CDR3 length: 15 amino acids. The ends were cut back, 4 bases at V and 6 bases at J, with 18 bases in the middle. Germline CDR1 reads SGHDN; CDR2 reads FVKESK. In DNA form, the CDR3 reads TGTGCCAGCAGCCTACTATGGACGGGAACGGCTGAAGCTTTCTTT. Its translation: CASSLLWTGTAEAFF.

This clonotype was seen at least ten times. One end of the junction is discordant with germline, which a read error may explain. The chain uses TRBV5-1 and TRBJ2-5; D uncertain. The germline CDR1 and CDR2 sequences are SGHRS and YFSETQ. This CDR3 has 14 amino acids. The DNA for the CDR3 is TGTGCCAGCAGCTTGGCGTCCGGACAAGAGACCCAGTACTTC. Protein: CASSLASGQETQYF.